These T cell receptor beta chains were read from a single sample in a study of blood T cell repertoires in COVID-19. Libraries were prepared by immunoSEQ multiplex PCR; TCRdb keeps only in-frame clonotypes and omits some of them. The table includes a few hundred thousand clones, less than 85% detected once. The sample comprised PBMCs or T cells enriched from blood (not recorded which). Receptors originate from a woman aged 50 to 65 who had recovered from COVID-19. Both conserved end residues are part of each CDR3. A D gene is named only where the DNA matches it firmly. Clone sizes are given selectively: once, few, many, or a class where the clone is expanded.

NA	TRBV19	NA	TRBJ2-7	CASSIASGAGYEQYF	TGTGCCAGTAGTATCGCTTCAGGGGCGGGCTACGAGCAGTACTTC
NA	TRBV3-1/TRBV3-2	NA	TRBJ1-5	CASSHKTGNQPQHF	TGTGCCAGCAGCCATAAAACAGGGAATCAGCCCCAGCATTTT
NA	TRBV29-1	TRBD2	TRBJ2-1	CSVEDGTTNEQFF	TGCAGCGTTGAAGACGGGACTACCAATGAGCAGTTCTTC
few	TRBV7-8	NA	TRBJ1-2	CASSKLRDYGYTF	TGTGCCAGCAGCAAGCTGAGAGACTATGGCTACACCTTC
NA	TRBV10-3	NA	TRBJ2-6	CAISGEQGGSSGANVLTF	TGTGCCATCAGTGGGGAACAGGGGGGGAGCTCTGGGGCCAACGTCCTGACTTTC
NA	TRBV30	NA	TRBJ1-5	CAWSLTGSQARPQHF	TGTGCCTGGAGTCTAACAGGGTCCCAGGCTCGGCCCCAGCATTTT
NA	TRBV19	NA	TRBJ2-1	CASGYSYNEQFF	TGTGCCAGCGGTTACTCCTACAATGAGCAGTTCTTC
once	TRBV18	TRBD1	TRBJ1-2	CASSQIQGNDGYTF	TGTGCCAGCTCACAGATACAGGGGAACGATGGCTACACCTTC
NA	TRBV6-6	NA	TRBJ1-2	CASVGGNYGYTF	TGTGCCAGCGTGGGGGGGAATTATGGCTACACCTTC
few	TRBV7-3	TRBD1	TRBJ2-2	CASSFYRGTGELFF	TGTGCCAGCAGCTTTTACAGGGGAACCGGGGAGCTGTTTTTT
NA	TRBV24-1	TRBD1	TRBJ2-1	CATSDRDYNEQFF	TGTGCCACCAGCGACAGGGACTACAATGAGCAGTTCTTC
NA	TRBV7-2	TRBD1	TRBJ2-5	CASSLDRADETQYF	TGTGCCAGCAGCTTGGACAGGGCGGACGAGACCCAGTACTTC
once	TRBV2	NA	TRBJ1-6	CASSGGRQANSPLHF	TGTGCCAGCAGTGGAGGGCGGCAGGCAAATTCACCCCTCCACTTT
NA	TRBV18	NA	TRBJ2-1	CASSPGGRFSPYNEQFF	TGTGCCAGCTCGCCCGGGGGGCGCTTCTCACCTTACAATGAGCAGTTCTTC
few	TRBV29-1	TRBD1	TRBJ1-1	CSVGDRGLGGPAEAFF	TGCAGCGTTGGAGACAGGGGGCTTGGAGGCCCTGCTGAAGCTTTCTTT
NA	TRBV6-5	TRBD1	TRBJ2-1	CASSSSGQGTYNEQFF	TGTGCCAGCAGTTCCTCGGGACAGGGGACCTACAATGAGCAGTTCTTC
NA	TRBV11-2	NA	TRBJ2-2	CASSLMAGATGELFF	TGTGCCAGCAGCTTAATGGCAGGCGCTACCGGGGAGCTGTTTTTT
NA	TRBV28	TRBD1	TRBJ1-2	CASSLTGEFYGYTF	TGTGCCAGCAGTTTGACAGGGGAATTCTATGGCTACACCTTC
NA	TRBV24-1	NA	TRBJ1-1	CATSDTTGRGGEAFF	TGTGCCACCAGTGATACCACAGGGAGAGGAGGTGAAGCTTTCTTT
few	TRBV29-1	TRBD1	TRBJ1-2	CSVTEQGAGYTF	TGCAGCGTTACTGAACAGGGGGCAGGCTACACCTTC
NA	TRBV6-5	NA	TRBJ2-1	CASSIMTSGVNEQFF	TGTGCCAGCAGTATAATGACTAGTGGCGTCAATGAGCAGTTCTTC
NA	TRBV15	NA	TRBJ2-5	CATSRDPSGRETQYF	TGTGCCACCAGCAGAGATCCCTCAGGGAGGGAGACCCAGTACTTC
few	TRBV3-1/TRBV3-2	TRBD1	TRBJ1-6	CASSQVGTGVSPLHF	TGTGCCAGCAGCCAAGTAGGGACAGGAGTATCACCCCTCCACTTT
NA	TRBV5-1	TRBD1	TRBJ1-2	CASSLVRTGGKLYGYTF	TGCGCCAGCAGCTTGGTGAGGACAGGGGGTAAGCTCTATGGCTACACCTTC
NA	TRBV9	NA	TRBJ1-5	CASSVADYTSNQPQHF	TGTGCCAGCAGCGTAGCCGATTACACTAGCAATCAGCCCCAGCATTTT
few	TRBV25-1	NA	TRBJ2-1	CASSGTGPLHNEQFF	TGTGCCAGCAGTGGCACAGGGCCGCTCCACAATGAGCAGTTCTTC
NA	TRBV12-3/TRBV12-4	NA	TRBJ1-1	CASTITGIGEAFF	TGTGCCAGCACCATAACAGGGATAGGTGAAGCTTTCTTT
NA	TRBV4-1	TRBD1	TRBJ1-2	CASSQGQRQGALYGYTF	TGCGCCAGCAGCCAAGGACAAAGACAGGGGGCCCTTTATGGCTACACCTTC
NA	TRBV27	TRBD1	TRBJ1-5	CASGQGSNQPQHF	TGTGCCAGCGGACAGGGTTCCAATCAGCCCCAGCATTTT
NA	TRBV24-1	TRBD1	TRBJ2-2	CATSDLWGQGNTGELFF	TGTGCCACCAGTGATTTGTGGGGACAGGGGAACACCGGGGAGCTGTTTTTT
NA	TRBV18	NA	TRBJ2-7	CASSQDADFHEQYF	TGTGCCAGCTCACAAGATGCAGACTTTCACGAGCAGTACTTC
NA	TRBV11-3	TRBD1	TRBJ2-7	CASSLETGEEYEQYF	TGTGCCAGCAGCTTAGAGACAGGGGAGGAGTACGAGCAGTACTTC
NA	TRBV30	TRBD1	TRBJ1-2	CAWSVQGAANYGYTF	TGTGCCTGGAGTGTACAGGGGGCTGCTAACTATGGCTACACCTTC
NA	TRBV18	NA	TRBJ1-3	CASSRPGENRGNTIYF	TGTGCCAGCTCACGTCCAGGGGAAAACCGTGGAAACACCATATATTTT
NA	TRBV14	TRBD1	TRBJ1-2	CASSKRDRGVYGYTF	TGTGCCAGCAGTAAGAGAGACAGGGGGGTCTATGGCTACACCTTC
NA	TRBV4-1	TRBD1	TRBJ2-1	CASSLRQGEINEQFF	TGCGCCAGCAGCCTGCGACAGGGTGAAATCAATGAGCAGTTCTTC
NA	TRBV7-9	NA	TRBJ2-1	CASSTYGGSSYNEQFF	TGTGCCAGCAGTACTTACGGGGGTAGCTCCTACAATGAGCAGTTCTTC
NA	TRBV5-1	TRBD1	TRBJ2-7	CASSSDPGTAYEQYF	TGCGCCAGCAGCTCAGATCCGGGGACAGCCTACGAGCAGTACTTC
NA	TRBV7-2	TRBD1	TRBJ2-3	CASATGGADTQYF	TGTGCCAGCGCGACAGGGGGCGCAGATACGCAGTATTTT
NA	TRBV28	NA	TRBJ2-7	CASSSGDTGEQYF	TGTGCCAGCAGTTCCGGGGACACGGGAGAGCAGTACTTC
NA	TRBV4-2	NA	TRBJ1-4	CASSQDLAGVSEKLFF	TGTGCCAGCAGCCAAGATCTGGCAGGGGTTTCTGAAAAACTGTTTTTT
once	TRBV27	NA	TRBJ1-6	CASRRVTYNSPLHF	TGTGCCAGCAGACGAGTTACCTATAATTCACCCCTCCACTTT
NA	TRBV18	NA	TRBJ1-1	CASSPRTGTNTEAFF	TGTGCCAGCTCACCAAGGACGGGAACGAACACTGAAGCTTTCTTT
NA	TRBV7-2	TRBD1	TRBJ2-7	CASSLDRVGEQYF	TGTGCCAGCAGTTTAGACAGGGTAGGCGAGCAGTACTTC
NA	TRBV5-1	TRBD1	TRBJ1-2	CASSRWTGDAGYTF	TGCGCCAGCAGCCGGTGGACAGGGGATGCGGGCTACACCTTC
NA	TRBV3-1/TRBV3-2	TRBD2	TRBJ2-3	CASGGGSTYTDTQYF	TGTGCCAGCGGCGGGGGGAGCACCTACACAGATACGCAGTATTTT
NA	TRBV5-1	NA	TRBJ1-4	CASSPTSGEGEKLFF	TGCGCCAGCAGCCCTACGTCAGGGGAAGGTGAAAAACTGTTTTTT
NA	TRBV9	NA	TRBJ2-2	CASSALNTGELFF	TGTGCCAGCAGCGCCCTAAACACCGGGGAGCTGTTTTTT
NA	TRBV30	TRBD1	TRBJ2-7	CAWSRGRYEQYF	TGTGCCTGGAGCAGGGGGAGATACGAGCAGTACTTC
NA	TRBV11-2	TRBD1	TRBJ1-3	CASSYGTGDYTIYF	TGTGCCAGCAGCTATGGGACAGGGGACTACACCATATATTTT
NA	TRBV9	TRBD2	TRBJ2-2	CASSVGSSGRPSNTGELFF	TGTGCCAGCAGCGTAGGATCCAGCGGGAGGCCGTCGAACACCGGGGAGCTGTTTTTT
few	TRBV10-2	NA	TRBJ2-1	CASSVRLEYNEQFF	TGCGCCAGCAGTGTTCGCCTAGAGTACAATGAGCAGTTCTTC
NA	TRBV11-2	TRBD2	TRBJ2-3	CASSLVLRGGARDTQYF	TGTGCCAGCAGCTTAGTACTCCGGGGGGGGGCCAGGGATACGCAGTATTTT
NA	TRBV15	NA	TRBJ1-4	CATSEPRGGANEKLFF	TGTGCCACCAGCGAACCTCGCGGAGGGGCTAATGAAAAACTGTTTTTT